The source of this T cell receptor (beta chain) is a study of control samples from healthy donors and cancer patients. The V gene lost 7 bases and the J gene lost 0 bases, with 16 bases spanning the gap. Per germline, CDR1 LNHDA and CDR2 SQIVND (reference sequence). CDR3 length: 16 residues. Generated by immunoSEQ multiplex PCR, the TCRdb table keeps only in-frame clones and is missing some. This table has approximately 69,000 clones, about 92% appearing once. The chain links TRBV19 to TRBJ1-5, with D possibly matching TRBD1 (5 bases). The sample was PBMCs. The sequence came from a man aged 55 to 69 with colorectal cancer. The DNA of the CDR3 is TGTGCCAGTACCCTTGGGGGGGGAAATAGCAATCAGCCCCAGCATTTT. Encoded protein: CASTLGGGNSNQPQHF.